Listed below are T cell receptor beta chains from one sample, sequenced in a study of technical replicates of blood from a handful of donors. TCRdb's table, derived via immunoSEQ multiplex PCR, lists solely in-frame clones and lacks some. There are roughly 66,000 clones in the sample; approximately 86% occur only once, and roughly 5% lies in the top ten. Sequencing was carried out using PBMCs. These receptors originate from a human donor in good health. Some clones in this sample may be carry-over from other donors' samples. Each CDR3 is given with its conserved first and last residue. D genes are given only for firm matches. The listing skips clone size in some rows; elsewhere it reads once, few, many or a size class.

size: -
D: -
V: TRBV11-3
J: TRBJ1-3
DNA: TGTGCCAGCAGGAGCGGGCGTGGATTTCCTGGAAACACCATATATTTT
CDR3: CASRSGRGFPGNTIYF

size: -
D: TRBD1
V: TRBV19
J: TRBJ1-5
DNA: TGTGCCAGTAGTAAGGGGGCGGCTGGCAATCAGCCCCAGCATTTT
CDR3: CASSKGAAGNQPQHF

size: -
D: TRBD2
V: TRBV4-3
J: TRBJ2-2
DNA: TGCGCCAGCAGCCGGGGGGCAGCGGGAGGCAACACCGGGGAGCTGTTTTTT
CDR3: CASSRGAAGGNTGELFF

size: -
D: TRBD2
V: TRBV27
J: TRBJ2-1
DNA: TGTGCCAGCAGTGTAGCGGGGCCCTCCTACAATGAGCAGTTCTTC
CDR3: CASSVAGPSYNEQFF

size: -
D: -
V: TRBV11-3
J: TRBJ2-2
DNA: TGTGCCAGCAGCTGGACAAATACCGGGGAGCTGTTTTTT
CDR3: CASSWTNTGELFF

size: -
D: TRBD1
V: TRBV6-5
J: TRBJ1-1
DNA: TGTGCCAGCAGTTACACGACAGGGAGTAACACTGAAGCTTTCTTT
CDR3: CASSYTTGSNTEAFF

size: -
D: -
V: TRBV5-5
J: TRBJ1-6
DNA: TGTGCCAGCAGCTCCACAGGGAATTCACCCCTCCACTTT
CDR3: CASSSTGNSPLHF

size: -
D: TRBD2
V: TRBV5-1
J: TRBJ2-5
DNA: TGCGCCAGCAGCTTGGAGCGGGGGGGCTTCCAAGAGACCCAGTACTTC
CDR3: CASSLERGGFQETQYF

size: -
D: -
V: TRBV25-1
J: TRBJ1-2
DNA: TGTGCCAGCAGTAGGGACAAGAACTATGGCTACACCTTC
CDR3: CASSRDKNYGYTF

size: -
D: TRBD1
V: TRBV7-2
J: TRBJ2-7
DNA: TGTGCCAGCAGCTTAGATGTCGGGACAGGGGCCTACGAGCAGTACTTC
CDR3: CASSLDVGTGAYEQYF

size: -
D: -
V: TRBV30
J: TRBJ1-6
DNA: TGTGCCTGGAGACAGGGATACAATTCACCCCTCCACTTT
CDR3: CAWRQGYNSPLHF

size: few
D: -
V: TRBV4-1
J: TRBJ2-5
DNA: TGCGCCAGCAGTTGGGGCCGAGTAGCGGTGGATCAAGAGACCCAGTACTTC
CDR3: CASSWGRVAVDQETQYF

size: -
D: TRBD1
V: TRBV5-1
J: TRBJ1-2
DNA: TGCGCCAGCAGCGGGGACAGCGGGCTTGGCTACACCTTC
CDR3: CASSGDSGLGYTF

size: -
D: TRBD2
V: TRBV7-2
J: TRBJ2-5
DNA: TGTGCCAGCAGCCGCGCCGGGACTAGCGGGGCTGAGACCCAGTACTTC
CDR3: CASSRAGTSGAETQYF

size: -
D: TRBD2
V: TRBV10-2
J: TRBJ2-3
DNA: TGCGCCAGCAGTGAGTCGGGTAGCGGGAGGGCCAGGGATACGCAGTATTTT
CDR3: CASSESGSGRARDTQYF

size: -
D: TRBD1
V: TRBV7-9
J: TRBJ1-1
DNA: TGTGCCAGCAGCAGGGACAGGGGGCTTGCCACTGAAGCTTTCTTT
CDR3: CASSRDRGLATEAFF

size: -
D: -
V: TRBV5-6
J: TRBJ2-5
DNA: TGTGCCTCGCGGTCTAGCGCCGAGACCCAGTACTTC
CDR3: CASRSSAETQYF

size: -
D: -
V: TRBV6-1
J: TRBJ2-6
DNA: TGTGCCAGCAGCCAAGAGGCGTCTGGGGCCAACGTCCTGACTTTC
CDR3: CASSQEASGANVLTF

size: once
D: -
V: TRBV27
J: TRBJ2-3
DNA: TGTGCCAGCAGCCCCTTTCAGGGAGATACGCAGTATTTT
CDR3: CASSPFQGDTQYF

size: -
D: -
V: TRBV5-4
J: TRBJ2-7
DNA: TGTGCCAGCAGCTCAGGAGGTCGCTACGAGCAGTACTTC
CDR3: CASSSGGRYEQYF

size: -
D: TRBD1
V: TRBV6-5
J: TRBJ1-4
DNA: TGTGCCAGCAGTCAGGGACAGACCGTTAATGAAAAACTGTTTTTT
CDR3: CASSQGQTVNEKLFF

size: -
D: -
V: TRBV6-1
J: TRBJ2-7
DNA: TGTGCCAGCAGCAAACTTCAGGGGGGCGAGCAGTACTTC
CDR3: CASSKLQGGEQYF

size: -
D: TRBD1
V: TRBV25-1
J: TRBJ2-2
DNA: TGTGCCAGCAGGCCAGGGGGCACCGGGGAGCTGTTTTTT
CDR3: CASRPGGTGELFF

size: -
D: TRBD2
V: TRBV29-1
J: TRBJ2-1
DNA: TGCAGCGTTGTGGGTACGGGGGGGTCCTACAATGAGCAGTTCTTC
CDR3: CSVVGTGGSYNEQFF

size: -
D: TRBD1
V: TRBV6-6
J: TRBJ1-2
DNA: TGTGCCAGCAGTAACAGGGGGGGAATGGTGGACGATGGCTACACCTTC
CDR3: CASSNRGGMVDDGYTF

size: once
D: TRBD2
V: TRBV9
J: TRBJ2-5
DNA: TGTGCCAGCAGCGTAGGGAGCGGGAGGGCCCAAGAGACCCAGTACTTC
CDR3: CASSVGSGRAQETQYF